This TCR beta chain emerged from a study of T cells in Graves' hyperthyroidism and ophthalmopathy. General observations from the study: Median prediction lead before ophthalmopathy onset was 6 to 8 months with the model. Most thyroid clonotypes expanded above 0.001 appeared in blood too.

The V gene's germline CDR1 is SEHNR and CDR2 FQNEAQ (reference sequence). There are 14 residues in the CDR3. V shed 5 bases and J shed 7 bases, with 14 bases lying between them. RNA transcripts served as the template for amplifying TCR beta CDR3 regions. During a first-round RT-PCR of the TCR CDR3, the HTBI primer set was used. MiXCR, applied by TCRdb to the multiplex PCR reads, yields one record per CDR3 protein. Here the sample spans hundreds of thousands of distinct CDR3 sequences, about a sixth being singletons. About this clonotype itself: The target antigen is unknown.

The sample consisted of blood. This sequence was found in a woman aged 40 to 50 with Graves' ophthalmopathy. V and J are TRBV7-9 and TRBJ2-2, with D maybe TRBD1 (5 bases). The CDR3 nucleotides read TGTGCCAGCAGCCCATGGGCAGGGAACGGGGAGCTGTTTTTT. Its translation is CASSPWAGNGELFF.